Presented here are 9 T cell receptor beta chains from one specimen sequenced in a study of T cell responses to AZD1222 COVID-19 vaccine. Repertoires were generated with immunoSEQ multiplex PCR, while TCRdb's copy carries only in-frame clones and drops some. Here the sample spans roughly 150,000 clones, more than 85% being singletons. This material consisted of peripheral blood, taken on day 0 of AZD1222 vaccination. These receptor sequences come from an adult in good health.

V gene TRBV28 combines with J gene TRBJ1-4; unclear D gene. This CDR3 comprises 15 residues. Trimming left V 2 bases short and J 4 bases short, with 11 bases between. The V gene's germline CDR1 is MDHEN and CDR2 SYDVKM. The CDR3 spells CASSLGSGYNEKLFF. The CDR3 coding sequence is TGTGCCAGCAGTTTAGGGTCCGGATATAATGAAAAACTGTTTTTT.

The genes are TRBV12-5 and TRBJ2-7, with TRBD2 matching over 7 bases. Germline values: CDR1 LGHNT, CDR2 FRNRAP. The CDR3 is 15 residues long. V gave up 0 bases and J gave up 0 bases; unmatched junction bases: 2. CDR3 region: CASGLVKRGSYEQYF. The CDR3 coding sequence is TGTGCTAGTGGTTTGGTAAAGCGGGGCTCCTACGAGCAGTACTTC.

V gene TRBV25-1 combines with J gene TRBJ1-3; D not certain. The germline V gene encodes CDR1 MGHDK and CDR2 SYGVNS. The V end lost 4 bases, the J end lost 0 bases, and 7 bases lay between the germline ends. This CDR3 contains 14 residues. The chain's CDR3 is CASSGGGSGNTIYF. CDR3 nucleotides: TGTGCCAGCAGTGGTGGAGGCTCTGGAAACACCATATATTTT.

This rearrangement joins TRBV7-2 to TRBJ2-7, with D unclear. This CDR3 is 13 amino acids long. Deletions cut 6 bases from V and 7 bases from J, with 16 bases between. Germline values: CDR1 SGHTA, CDR2 FQGNSA. CDR3 DNA: TGTGCCAGCAGTCAGAGTAGGGTTGGGGAGCAGTACTTC. Translated: CASSQSRVGEQYF.

This clone was picked up one time. This rearrangement joins TRBV3-1 (or the pseudogene TRBV3-2) to TRBJ1-4; 7 bases agree with TRBD1. The CDR3 contains 17 residues. Germline V gives CDR1 LGHDT, CDR2 YNNKEL (reference sequence). With V trimmed by 4 bases and J by 4 bases, 12 bases remained unmatched. This chain's CDR3 is CASSRNRGFSRNEKLFF. DNA for the CDR3: TGTGCCAGCAGCCGAAACAGGGGCTTTTCACGTAATGAAAAACTGTTTTTT.

This chain links TRBV19 with TRBJ1-2; maybe TRBD1 (6 bases). V gave up 3 bases and J gave up 3 bases, with 11 bases separating them. The germline V gene encodes CDR1 LNHDA and CDR2 SQIVND (reference sequence). The CDR3 contains 14 residues. The DNA for the CDR3 is TGTGCCAGTAGTATGGGGGGGGCAGACTATGGCTACACCTTC. Its protein is CASSMGGADYGYTF. The full variable domain, with the rest looked up from reference TRBV19 and TRBJ1-2, is DGGITQSPKYLFRKEGQNVTLSCEQNLNHDAMYWYRQDPGQGLRLIYYSQIVNDFQKGDIAEGYSVSREKKESFPLTVTSAQKNPTAFYLCASSMGGADYGYTFGSGTRLTVV.

The chain has TRBV5-4 and TRBJ1-5; D call uncertain. The CDR3 totals 12 residues. V lost 1 base to trimming and J lost 3 bases, with 2 bases between them. The germline CDR1 and CDR2 sequences are SGHNT and YYREEE (reference sequence). The CDR3, as DNA: TGTGCCAGCAGCTTGAACAATCAGCCCCAGCATTTT. Encoded protein: CASSLNNQPQHF.

The chain employs TRBV6-2 or TRBV6-3 and TRBJ1-2, with TRBD1 matching over 9 bases. The J segment lost 7 bases and the V segment lost 5 bases, leaving 8 bases of the junction unmatched. Germline CDR1 reads MNHEY; CDR2 reads SVGEGT. This CDR3 is 14 amino acids long. The chain's CDR3 is CASSLGTGTIGYTF. The CDR3 bases are TGTGCCAGCAGTCTCGGGACAGGGACCATTGGCTACACCTTC.

The chain recombines TRBV6-5 with TRBJ2-7; D is ambiguous. With 1 base removed from V and 6 bases from J, the gap between germline ends came to 7 bases. The CDR3 covers 12 residues. Germline V gene lookup returns CDR1 MNHEY and CDR2 SVGAGI. The CDR3: CASSYFLGEQYF. The CDR3 bases are TGTGCCAGCAGTTACTTCCTAGGCGAGCAGTACTTC.